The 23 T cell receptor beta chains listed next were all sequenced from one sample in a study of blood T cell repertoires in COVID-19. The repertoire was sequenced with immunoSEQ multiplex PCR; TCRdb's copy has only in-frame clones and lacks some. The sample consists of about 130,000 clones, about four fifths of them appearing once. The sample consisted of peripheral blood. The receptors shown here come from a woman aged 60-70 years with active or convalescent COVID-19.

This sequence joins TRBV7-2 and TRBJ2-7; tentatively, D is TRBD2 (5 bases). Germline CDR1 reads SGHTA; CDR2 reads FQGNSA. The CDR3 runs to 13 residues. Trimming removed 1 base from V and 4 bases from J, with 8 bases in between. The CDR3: CASSLDRGYEQYV. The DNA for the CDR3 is TGTGCCAGCAGCTTAGACCGGGGATACGAGCAGTACGTC.

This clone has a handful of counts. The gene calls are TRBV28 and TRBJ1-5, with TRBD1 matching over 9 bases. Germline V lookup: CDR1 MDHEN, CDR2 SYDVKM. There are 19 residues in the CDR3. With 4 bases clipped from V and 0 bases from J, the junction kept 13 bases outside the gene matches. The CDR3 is CASSSLGGTGHYSNQPQHF. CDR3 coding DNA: TGTGCCAGCAGTTCCCTCGGGGGGACAGGGCACTATAGCAATCAGCCCCAGCATTTT.

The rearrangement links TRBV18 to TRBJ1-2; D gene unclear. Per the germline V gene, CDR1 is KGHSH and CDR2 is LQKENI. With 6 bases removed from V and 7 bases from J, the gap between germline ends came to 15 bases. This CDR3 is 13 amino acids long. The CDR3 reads CASSPLRAPGYTF. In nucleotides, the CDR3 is TGTGCCAGCTCCCCGTTGCGGGCTCCTGGCTACACCTTC.

The CDR3 reads CASRPLESYNSPLHF. CDR3 in DNA: TGTGCCAGCAGACCCTTGGAGTCATATAATTCACCCCTCCACTTT. The V and J genes are TRBV2 and TRBJ1-6; the D is unclear. CDR1 is SNHLY, CDR2 FYNNEI, per germline. The V and J ends lost 6 bases and 4 bases respectively, with 13 bases between them. The CDR3 covers 15 residues.

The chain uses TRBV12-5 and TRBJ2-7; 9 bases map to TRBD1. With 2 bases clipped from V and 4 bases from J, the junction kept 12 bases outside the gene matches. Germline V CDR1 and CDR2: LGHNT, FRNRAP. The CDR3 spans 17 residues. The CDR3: CASGLSHRDRVAYEQYV. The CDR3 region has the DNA TGTGCTAGTGGTTTGTCACACCGGGACAGGGTTGCTTACGAGCAGTACGTC.

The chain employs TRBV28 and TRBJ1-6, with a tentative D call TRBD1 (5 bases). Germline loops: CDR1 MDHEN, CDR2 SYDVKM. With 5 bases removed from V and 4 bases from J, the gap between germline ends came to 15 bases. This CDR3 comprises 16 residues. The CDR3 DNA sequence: TGTGCCAGCAGTCCGCCGTGGGCAGGGTATAATTCACCCCTCCACTTT. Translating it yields CASSPPWAGYNSPLHF.

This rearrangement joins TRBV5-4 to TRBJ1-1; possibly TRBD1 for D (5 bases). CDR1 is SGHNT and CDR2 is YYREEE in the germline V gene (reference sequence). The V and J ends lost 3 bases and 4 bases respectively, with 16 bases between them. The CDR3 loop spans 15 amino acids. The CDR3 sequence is CASSSQDLGGTEAFF. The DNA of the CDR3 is TGTGCCAGCAGCTCTCAGGACCTCGGGGGCACTGAAGCTTTCTTT.

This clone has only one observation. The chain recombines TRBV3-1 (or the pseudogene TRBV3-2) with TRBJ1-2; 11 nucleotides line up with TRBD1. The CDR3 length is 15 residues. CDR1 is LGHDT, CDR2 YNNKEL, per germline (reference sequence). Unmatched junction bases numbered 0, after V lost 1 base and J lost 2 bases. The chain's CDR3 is CASSQGTGGNYGYTF. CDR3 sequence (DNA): TGTGCCAGCAGCCAAGGGACAGGGGGCAACTATGGCTACACCTTC.

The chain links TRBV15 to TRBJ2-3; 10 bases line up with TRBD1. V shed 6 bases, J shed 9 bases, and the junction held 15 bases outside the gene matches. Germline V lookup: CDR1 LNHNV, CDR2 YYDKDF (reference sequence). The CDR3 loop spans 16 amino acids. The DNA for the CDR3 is TGTGCCACCAGGAAAGAGGGACAGGGGTTTCTGGAGACGCAGTATTTT. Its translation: CATRKEGQGFLETQYF.

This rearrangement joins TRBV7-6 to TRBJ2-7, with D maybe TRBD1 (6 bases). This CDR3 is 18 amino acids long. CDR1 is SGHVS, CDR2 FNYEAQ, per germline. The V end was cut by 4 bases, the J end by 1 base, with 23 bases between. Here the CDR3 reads CASSSFRTGRRNSYEQYV. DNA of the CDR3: TGTGCCAGCAGCTCCTTCCGTACAGGGAGACGAAATTCCTACGAGCAGTACGTC.

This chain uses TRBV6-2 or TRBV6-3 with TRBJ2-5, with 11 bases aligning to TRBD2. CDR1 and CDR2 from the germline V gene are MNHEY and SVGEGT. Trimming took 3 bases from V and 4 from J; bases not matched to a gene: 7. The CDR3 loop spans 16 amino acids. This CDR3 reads CASSYLAGGLGETQYF. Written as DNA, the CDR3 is TGTGCCAGCAGTTATCTAGCGGGGGGATTGGGAGAGACCCAGTACTTC.

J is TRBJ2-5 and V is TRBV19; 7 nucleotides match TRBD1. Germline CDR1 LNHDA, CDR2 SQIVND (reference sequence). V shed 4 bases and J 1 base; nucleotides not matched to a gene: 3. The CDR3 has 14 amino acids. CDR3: CASSRGQPQETQYF. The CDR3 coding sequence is TGTGCCAGTAGTAGGGGACAGCCCCAAGAGACCCAGTACTTC.

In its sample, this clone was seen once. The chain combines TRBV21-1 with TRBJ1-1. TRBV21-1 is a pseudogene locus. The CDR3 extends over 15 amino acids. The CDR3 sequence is CASSKGFWGDTEAFF. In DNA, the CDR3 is TGTGCCAGCAGCAAAGGGTTTTGGGGAGACACTGAAGCTTTCTTT.

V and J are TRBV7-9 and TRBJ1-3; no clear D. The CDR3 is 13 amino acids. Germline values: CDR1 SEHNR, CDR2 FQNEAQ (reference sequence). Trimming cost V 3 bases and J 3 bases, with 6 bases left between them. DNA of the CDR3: TGTGCCAGCAGCTTCCGACTTGGAAACACCATATATTTT. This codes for CASSFRLGNTIYF.

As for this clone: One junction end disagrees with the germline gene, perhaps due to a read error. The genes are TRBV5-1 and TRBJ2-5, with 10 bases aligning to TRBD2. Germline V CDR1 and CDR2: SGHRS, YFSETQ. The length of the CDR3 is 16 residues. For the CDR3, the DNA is TGCGCCAGCAGTTTGGCCGCTAGCGGGAGACAAGAGACCCAGTACTTC. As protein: CASSLAASGRQETQYF.

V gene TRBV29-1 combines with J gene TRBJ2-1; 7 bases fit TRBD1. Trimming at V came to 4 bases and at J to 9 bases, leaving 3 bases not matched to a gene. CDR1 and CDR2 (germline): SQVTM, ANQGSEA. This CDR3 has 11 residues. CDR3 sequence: CSVARGSEQFF. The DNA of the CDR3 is TGCAGCGTTGCCAGGGGGAGTGAGCAGTTCTTC.

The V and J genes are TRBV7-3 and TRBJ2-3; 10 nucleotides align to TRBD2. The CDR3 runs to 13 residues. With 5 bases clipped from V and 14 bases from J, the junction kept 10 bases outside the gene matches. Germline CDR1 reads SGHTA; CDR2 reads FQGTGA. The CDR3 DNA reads TGTGCCAGCAGCCCACCTAGCGGGAGAGGGCCGTATTTT. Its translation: CASSPPSGRGPYF.

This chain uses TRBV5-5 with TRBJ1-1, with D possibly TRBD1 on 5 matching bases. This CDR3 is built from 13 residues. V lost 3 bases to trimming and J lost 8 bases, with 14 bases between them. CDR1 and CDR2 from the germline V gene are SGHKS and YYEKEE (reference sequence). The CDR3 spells CASSWGVQGEAFF. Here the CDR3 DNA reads TGTGCCAGCAGCTGGGGGGTCCAGGGCGAAGCTTTCTTT.

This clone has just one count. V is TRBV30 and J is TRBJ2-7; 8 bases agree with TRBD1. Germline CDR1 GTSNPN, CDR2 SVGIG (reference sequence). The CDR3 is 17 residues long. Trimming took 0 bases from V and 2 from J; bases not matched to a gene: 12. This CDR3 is CAWSVQGVARETYEQYF. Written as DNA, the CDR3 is TGTGCCTGGAGTGTACAGGGGGTAGCCCGAGAAACCTACGAGCAGTACTTC. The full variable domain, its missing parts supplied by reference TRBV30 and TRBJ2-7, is SQTIHQWPATLVQPVGSPLSLECTVEGTSNPNLYWYRQAAGRGLQLLFYSVGIGQISSEVPQNLSASRPQDRQFILSSKKLLLSDSGFYLCAWSVQGVARETYEQYFGPGTRLTVT.

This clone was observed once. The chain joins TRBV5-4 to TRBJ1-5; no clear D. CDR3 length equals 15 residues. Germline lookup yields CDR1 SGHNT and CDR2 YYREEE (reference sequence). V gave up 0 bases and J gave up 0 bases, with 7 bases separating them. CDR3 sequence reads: CASSLVRHSNQPQHF. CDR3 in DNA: TGTGCCAGCAGCTTGGTGCGGCATAGCAATCAGCCCCAGCATTTT.

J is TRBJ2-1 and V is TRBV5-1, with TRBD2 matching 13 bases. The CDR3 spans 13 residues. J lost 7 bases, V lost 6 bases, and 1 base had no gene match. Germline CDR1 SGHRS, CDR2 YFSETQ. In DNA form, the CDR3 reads TGCGCCAGCAAACTAGCGGGGGGGAATGAGCAGTTCTTC. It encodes CASKLAGGNEQFF.

The CDR3 sequence: CASSLGLGRGTNEQFF. CDR3 DNA sequence: TGTGCCAGCAGCTTAGGACTCGGAAGGGGGACCAATGAGCAGTTCTTC. This chain links TRBV7-8 with TRBJ2-1, with D perhaps matching TRBD1 (6 bases). Between the trimmed V and J ends, which lost 1 base and 6 bases, there was a span of 16 bases. CDR3 length: 16 residues. Germline-derived CDR1 and CDR2 are SGHVS and FQNEAQ.

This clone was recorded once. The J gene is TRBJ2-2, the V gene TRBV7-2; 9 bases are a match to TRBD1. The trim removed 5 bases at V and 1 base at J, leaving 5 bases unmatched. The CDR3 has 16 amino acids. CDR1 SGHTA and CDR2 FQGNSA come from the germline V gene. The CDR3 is CASSPPGQGNTGELFF. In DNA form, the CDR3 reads TGTGCCAGCAGCCCCCCGGGACAGGGGAACACCGGGGAGCTGTTTTTT. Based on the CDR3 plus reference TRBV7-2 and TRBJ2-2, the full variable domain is GAGVSQSPSNKVTEKGKDVELRCDPISGHTALYWYRQSLGQGLEFLIYFQGNSAPDKSGLPSDRFSAERTGGSVSTLTIQRTQQEDSAVYLCASSPPGQGNTGELFFGEGSRLTVL.